Listed below are T cell receptor beta chains from one sample, sequenced in a study of molecular identifiers for immune sequencing clone quantification. TCRdb analysed the PCR reads with MiXCR anew, one entry per CDR3 protein. The table has 490,000 or so distinct CDR3 sequences, 25% seen once. Sequencing was performed on naive CD8+ T cells from blood, with Jurkat cell RNA spiked in. The receptors were sampled from a human donor in good health. Some libraries in this study had Jurkat cell RNA spiked in. Both conserved end residues are part of each CDR3. A D gene is named only where the DNA matches it firmly. Clone size is shown for a subset of rows, as once, few, many or a class of expanded clone.

>TRBJ2-4|TRBD1|TRBV18|.
TGTGCCAGCTCACCACGCGACAGGGGCCTAGCCAAAAACATTCAGTACTTC
CASSPRDRGLAKNIQYF
>TRBJ2-3|.|TRBV28|.
TGTGTCAGCAGTCCCCCTAGCACAGATACGCAGTATTTT
CVSSPPSTDTQYF
>TRBJ2-1|.|TRBV27|.
TGTGCCAGCAGTCGGAGAGACGGCTACAATGAGCAGTTCTTC
CASSRRDGYNEQFF
>TRBJ2-7|TRBD2|TRBV20-1|few
TGCAGTGCTAGAGATTTTAGCGGGACCTACGAGCAGTACTTC
CSARDFSGTYEQYF
>TRBJ2-3|TRBD2|TRBV7-8|many
TGTGCCAGCAGCTGGGAGGGAGGAACAGATACGCAGTATTTT
CASSWEGGTDTQYF
>TRBJ1-5|TRBD1|TRBV19|.
TGTGCCAGTAGTATCGGTAACAGGGGGGCCAATCAGCCCCAGCATTTT
CASSIGNRGANQPQHF
>TRBJ1-1|.|TRBV4-3|many
TGCGCCAGCAGCCAAGACAGGGGTTGGACTGAAGCTTTCTTT
CASSQDRGWTEAFF
>TRBJ2-5|.|TRBV6-2/TRBV6-3|.
TGTGCCAGCAGTTTCACCCGGCCGACCGGGACCCAGTACTTC
CASSFTRPTGTQYF
>TRBJ2-7|TRBD1|TRBV7-9|.
TGTGCCAGCAGCTCCGGACAGGGGAAAGACTACGAGCAGTACTTC
CASSSGQGKDYEQYF
>TRBJ2-1|.|TRBV5-3|.
TGTGCCAGCAGCCCGAAGGGGGGGGATTCCTACAATGAGCAGTTCTTC
CASSPKGGDSYNEQFF